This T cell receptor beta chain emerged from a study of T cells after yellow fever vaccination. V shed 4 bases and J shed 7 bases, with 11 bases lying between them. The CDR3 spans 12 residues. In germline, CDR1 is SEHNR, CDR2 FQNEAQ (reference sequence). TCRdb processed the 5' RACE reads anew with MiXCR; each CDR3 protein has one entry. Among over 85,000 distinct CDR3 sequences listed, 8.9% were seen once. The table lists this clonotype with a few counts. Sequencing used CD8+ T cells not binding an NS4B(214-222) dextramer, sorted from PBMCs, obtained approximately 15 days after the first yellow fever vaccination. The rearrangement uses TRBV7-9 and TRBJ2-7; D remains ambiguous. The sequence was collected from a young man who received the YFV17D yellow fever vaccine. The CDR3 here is CASSSAALEQYV. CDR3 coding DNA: TGTGCCAGCAGCTCCGCCGCTTTGGAGCAGTACGTC.